These T cell receptor beta chains were read from a single sample in a study of cytomegalovirus exposure and HLA in healthy donors. The repertoire was sequenced with immunoSEQ multiplex PCR; TCRdb's copy has only in-frame clones and lacks some. The sample includes 190,000 or so clones, 79% of them seen just once. Sequencing was done on a sample of PBMCs. These receptors were obtained from a male donor in good health and CMV-seropositive. Both conserved end residues are part of each CDR3. Not all rows give a size; the values are once, few, many and, for expanded clones, a class.

>TRBJ2-4|TRBV7-2|NA
CASSLGPARGVGIQYF
>TRBJ1-2|TRBV29-1|NA
CSVEDLVTPQGAGHYGYTF
>TRBJ1-2|TRBV4-2|NA
CASSQFQGPYYGYTF
>TRBJ1-1|TRBV7-8|NA
CASSLARTGRHILNTEAFF
>TRBJ2-3|TRBV4-3|NA
CASSQVSKRVGTDTQYF
>TRBJ2-7|TRBV27|NA
CASSLLRPTGFYEQYF
>TRBJ2-3|TRBV12-2|NA
CASRLWPRTDTQYF
>TRBJ2-1|TRBV6-6|once
CASRSGRKQFF
>TRBJ2-1|TRBV7-3|NA
CASSSSGTSGNNEQFF
>TRBJ1-1|TRBV18|NA
CASSPPGGAGDTEAFF
>TRBJ2-7|TRBV28|NA
CASSTRTGPGYEQYF
>TRBJ2-7|TRBV5-6|NA
CASSFGQGPREQYF
>TRBJ2-7|TRBV6-5|NA
CASMNTVSYEQYF
>TRBJ2-7|TRBV7-2|NA
CASSLVVSAGKVREQYF